One and the same sample provided the 14 T cell receptor beta chains below, sequenced in a study of shared clonotypes between healthy human individuals. Cells designated naive CD8 were CD45RO-negative and were positively selected for CCR7, with terminally differentiated effector memory CD45RA+ cells excluded. Using immunoSEQ multiplex PCR, the repertoire was profiled, and TCRdb retains in-frame clones only, with some absent. The table lists about 750,000 clones, roughly 92% of them singletons. The sequenced sample consisted of naive CD8+ T cells sorted from blood. The receptor set was obtained from a young man in good health.

CDR3 sequence reads: CASSPRQGSAYGYTF. CDR3 DNA sequence: TGTGCCAGCAGTCCCCGACAGGGGTCGGCCTATGGCTACACCTTC. The chain couples TRBV28 to TRBJ1-2; 8 nucleotides align to TRBD1. From germline, CDR1 is MDHEN and CDR2 SYDVKM. CDR3 length equals 15 residues. V shed 5 bases and J 4 bases; nucleotides not matched to a gene: 9.

The rearrangement links TRBV7-8 to TRBJ2-7; D may be TRBD2 (6 bases). The CDR3 runs 16 residues. Germline V CDR1 and CDR2: SGHVS, FQNEAQ. The V end lost 6 bases, the J end lost 1 base, and 19 bases lay between the germline ends. DNA of the CDR3: TGTGCCAGCAGGTCAAATTGGGGGGACGCATCCTACGAGCAGTACTTC. It translates to CASRSNWGDASYEQYF.

The V and J genes are TRBV7-3 and TRBJ2-7, with TRBD1 as a possible D gene (6 bases). The CDR3 is 14 amino acids. The V end lost 4 bases, the J end lost 5 bases, and 15 bases lay between the germline ends. In germline, CDR1 is SGHTA, CDR2 FQGTGA. The CDR3 region is CASSSTDRKDEQYF. The CDR3 coding sequence is TGTGCCAGCAGCTCGACCGACAGGAAAGACGAGCAGTACTTC.

The rearrangement joins TRBV7-6 to TRBJ2-3; TRBD2 aligns across 9 bases. V lost 2 bases, J lost 6 bases, and 12 bases stayed unmatched. The CDR3 has 17 amino acids. In germline, CDR1 is SGHVS, CDR2 FNYEAQ. The CDR3 coding sequence is TGTGCCAGCAGCTTATCGTCTTTTGGGCTAGCGGGGGATACGCAGTATTTT. Residues: CASSLSSFGLAGDTQYF.

The chain joins TRBV30 to TRBJ2-7, with 7 positions matching TRBD1. Looked up from germline, CDR1 is GTSNPN and CDR2 is SVGIG (reference sequence). This CDR3 is built from 14 residues. V lost 3 bases to trimming and J lost 0 bases; unmatched junction nucleotides: 5. The CDR3 nucleotides are TGTGCCTGGAGACAGGGGACAAGCTCCTACGAGCAGTACTTC. Residues: CAWRQGTSSYEQYF.

V gene TRBV7-9 combines with J gene TRBJ1-1; weak D call: TRBD1 (5 bases). CDR3 length: 15 amino acids. Deletions cut 3 bases from V and 0 bases from J, with 11 bases between. CDR1 and CDR2 from the germline V gene are SEHNR and FQNEAQ (reference sequence). DNA for the CDR3: TGTGCCAGCAGCTTGCTCCAGGGCATGAACACTGAAGCTTTCTTT. Its translation: CASSLLQGMNTEAFF.

This CDR3 reads CASSANRVIGELFF. The CDR3 nucleotides read TGCGCCAGCAGTGCTAACAGGGTCATCGGGGAGCTGTTTTTT. V gene TRBV10-1 combines with J gene TRBJ2-2; D may be TRBD1 (6 bases). CDR3 length: 14 residues. The V and J ends lost 4 bases and 7 bases respectively, with 13 bases between them. CDR1 is WNHNN and CDR2 is SYGVQD in the germline V gene (reference sequence).

The chain links TRBV15 to TRBJ2-7, with 11 bases that match TRBD2. CDR3 length: 14 residues. The germline CDR1 and CDR2 sequences are LNHNV and YYDKDF (reference sequence). Trimming cost V 1 base and J 6 bases; bases outside gene matches: 2. The CDR3 DNA is TGTGCCACCAGCAGAGTAGCGGGAGGGTTCGAGCAGTACTTC. This translates into CATSRVAGGFEQYF.

The CDR3 loop is CASSEGFSSYEQYF. In DNA form, the CDR3 reads TGTGCCAGCAGTGAAGGATTCTCCAGCTACGAGCAGTACTTC. The chain links TRBV6-1 to TRBJ2-7; D remains ambiguous. This CDR3 contains 14 residues. The germline gives CDR1 MNHNS, CDR2 SASEGT. Trimming took off 1 base at V and 3 bases at J, with 10 bases between the two ends.

This clone was counted once. The chain combines TRBV5-5 with TRBJ2-5; D might be TRBD1 (5 bases). The CDR3 runs 14 residues. Trimming shortened V by 1 base and J by 2 bases, and 9 bases separated the two germline ends. In germline, CDR1 is SGHKS, CDR2 YYEKEE (reference sequence). This CDR3 is CASSLRPGQETQYF. The CDR3 DNA sequence: TGTGCCAGCAGCTTGAGGCCAGGGCAAGAGACCCAGTACTTC.

The chain recombines TRBV11-2 with TRBJ2-7, with 12 positions matching TRBD1. Germline trimming cut 5 bases from V and 0 bases from J; bases unmatched to any gene: 5. The germline CDR1 and CDR2 sequences are SGHAT and FQNNGV. This CDR3 spans 16 amino acids. CDR3 sequence (DNA): TGTGCCAGCAGCAGGGACAGGGGGCGCGGCTCCTACGAGCAGTACTTC. Translation: CASSRDRGRGSYEQYF.

This chain joins TRBV19 and TRBJ2-7; 9 bases match TRBD1. The CDR3 extends over 14 amino acids. The germline V gene encodes CDR1 LNHDA and CDR2 SQIVND (reference sequence). Unmatched junction bases numbered 6, after V lost 6 bases and J lost 3 bases. The CDR3, as DNA: TGTGCCAGTAGGAGGGACAGGGCCGACTACGAGCAGTACTTC. This sequence encodes CASRRDRADYEQYF.

CDR3 sequence reads: CASSESRDRVIWGGNQPQHF. In nucleotides, the CDR3 is TGTGCCAGCAGTGAATCTAGGGACAGGGTAATATGGGGAGGCAATCAGCCCCAGCATTTT. This chain joins TRBV6-1 and TRBJ1-5; 9 bases are a match to TRBD1. The J segment lost 2 bases and the V segment lost 2 bases, leaving 16 bases of the junction unmatched. This CDR3 has 20 amino acids. Per germline, CDR1 MNHNS and CDR2 SASEGT.

Comment on this clone: The same CDR3 also results from other DNA sequences found in this sample. CDR3 loop: CASSFGGGYEQYF. CDR3 coding DNA: TGTGCCAGCAGCTTTGGTGGGGGGTACGAGCAGTACTTC. The rearrangement links TRBV7-9 to TRBJ2-7; possibly TRBD2 for D (6 bases). In germline, CDR1 is SEHNR, CDR2 FQNEAQ (reference sequence). Between the trimmed V and J ends, which lost 3 bases and 4 bases, there was a span of 10 bases. This CDR3 spans 13 amino acids.